The clone carrying this T cell receptor beta chain was counted only a few times. The antigen is undetermined. The TCR beta library used iRepertoire HTBI primers with Arm-PCR amplification of CDR3. In TCRdb, the multiplex PCR reads were re-called with MiXCR into one record per CDR3 protein. The sample comprises more than 650,000 distinct CDR3 sequences, 25% to 30% of which are singletons, and about 40% rests with the top ten. This sample is drawn from a study of regulatory T cells in long-lasting Graves disease. Described time point: persistent/refractory GD, antithyroid drugs over 5 years with positive TRAb. There was RNA extracted from PBMCs, and the TCR library was made from it. Patients came from an endocrinology department in Xi'an, China. Study-wide results and caveats: No thyroid tissue was studied; the work used peripheral blood only.

The CDR3 runs 16 residues. Trimming cost V 8 bases and J 1 base; bases outside gene matches: 13. In germline, CDR1 is MNHNS, CDR2 SASEGT. The sequences come from peripheral blood mononuclear cells (PBMCs), collected when the disease was refractory, from a patient treated with antithyroid drugs. The rearrangement links TRBV6-1 to TRBJ2-5, with TRBD2 matching 7 bases. The TCR sequence derives from a female donor with Graves disease. In DNA form, the CDR3 reads TGTGCCAGCCAGGGTGGACTAGACAACCGCCAAGAGACCCAGTACTTC. It yields the protein CASQGGLDNRQETQYF.